This TCR beta chain was recorded in a study of CXCR3-negative and CXCR3-positive naive CD8 T cells. This CDR3 is built from 14 residues. Germline CDR1 and CDR2: MRHNA and SNTAGT. It was by 5' RACE with UMI labels that the TRB cDNA libraries were prepared. TCRdb re-analyzed the 5' RACE reads; it lists each CDR3 protein once, without DNA. This listing includes approximately 56,000 distinct CDR3 sequences. Sorting yielded triplicates of around 300,000 cells for each CD8+ T cell subset. The receptor was derived from a human donor in good health. Some clones in this sample may be carry-over from other donors' samples. Sequencing was performed on naive CXCR3- CD8+ T cells from blood. The subset denotes: CD45RO-CCR7+CD27+CD95- naive CD8+ T cells lacking CXCR3 (TNR3-). The genes are TRBV6-4 and TRBJ2-3; TCRdb proposes TRBD2, but this gene call is untestable without DNA. The CDR3 protein is CASSEDPGADTQYF.